This T cell receptor beta chain is from a study of monozygotic twins with inflammatory bowel disease (dated by TCRdb to the late 2010s). Some background on the complete study: A total of some 30 monozygotic twin pairs were included in the full study, comprising nine German pairs (four IBD-concordant, five IBD-discordant) and 19 IBD-discordant Danish pairs. Each individual had, on average, about 151 000 unique TCRalpha sequences and 181 000 unique TCRbeta sequences available for analysis. Disease-associated traits were sought mainly through comparisons between IBD patients and their genetically identical healthy co-twins within discordant pairs.

To note about this clonotype: Its antigen is unknown.

From a lookup of the germline V gene, CDR1 and CDR2 are MDHEN and SYDVKM. From cysteine to phenylalanine, the CDR3 is 18 amino acids long. No DNA has been recorded. The library was produced with 5' RACE. Each TCR library was prepared from 3,000 to 4,000 ng of total RNA. For each sample, cDNA synthesis with SMARTScribe reverse transcriptase was split into eight separate reactions. During cDNA synthesis, template switching introduced unique molecular identifiers that contained a 6-nucleotide sample barcode. TCRalpha and TCRbeta cDNA was amplified by two nested PCRs of about 15 and 9 cycles, with bead purification after each PCR. Before amplification, the cDNA was treated with uracil DNA-glycosylase and purified using the QIAquick PCR purification kit. In the second PCR, Illumina TruSeq-compatible adapters and sample-specific barcodes were added. Library quality and concentration were assessed using TapeStation and Qubit, and about 5 ng of each library was pooled. Pooled libraries were sequenced on an Illumina HiSeq2500 single-index Rapid Run with 2 x 100 bp reads and custom sequencing primers. The original methods were these. PCR and sequencing errors were corrected by UMI-based consensus assembly using MiGEC version 1.2.6. MiXCR version 2.1.1 was used for V(D)J alignment, clonotype assembly and CDR3 extraction. To normalise gene usage, clonotype sharing and MAIT/NKT TCR abundance, the analysis used the top 1000, 10 000 and 20 000 clonotypes per sample. Diversity was computed as the inverse Simpson index with the vegan R package after downsampling to 27 000 UMIs. Paired Mann-Whitney U tests were applied to discordant twin pairs, and Benjamini-Hochberg correction was used for multiple testing. TCRdb reanalyzed the reads, keeping one entry per CDR3 protein sequence and omitting DNA. For this entry, the V and J calls and clone size follow TCRdb and not the study's own pipeline. The table held for this sample gives about 300,000 distinct CDR3 sequences. The ten largest clones add up to 5.6% of the sample.

From each donor, a roughly 2.7 ml peripheral blood sample was collected into PAXgene tubes and stored at -80 degrees C. Total RNA was isolated from whole blood with the PAXgene blood miRNA kit on an automated QIAcube, without T cell sorting. Peripheral blood from monozygotic twin pairs, either concordant or discordant for inflammatory bowel disease, underwent deep TCRalpha and TCRbeta repertoire profiling that used unique molecular barcoding. Smoking habits were recorded for all twin pairs, and each individual was classified as a current, former or never smoker. Overall study outcomes, separate from this receptor: Differing immunosuppressive treatments among patients may have added background noise and inter-individual variability to the repertoires. Fewer clonotypes were shared with other individuals by IBD patients than by healthy twins, most markedly in patients showing signs of disease activity. Concordant and discordant twins showed no difference in repertoire similarity, possibly because of limited statistical power. The results gave no support for a single strong signal or clonotype linked to IBD. The analysis was unable to tell apart different T cell subtypes. TCRbeta repertoire diversity, by inverse Simpson index, was decreased in IBD patients compared with their healthy co-twins.

The receptor chain draws on TRBV28 and TRBJ2-7; the TRBD2 assignment by TCRdb is unverifiable without DNA. Sequenced material: blood. This clonotype was obtained from a human donor with ulcerative colitis or Crohn's disease, or a healthy co-twin of an affected twin (not recorded which). The CDR3 reads as follows: CASSLFPSGGPNSYEQYF.